This is a list of T cell receptor beta chains from one sample in a study of cytomegalovirus exposure and HLA in healthy donors. Repertoires were generated with immunoSEQ multiplex PCR, while TCRdb's copy carries only in-frame clones and drops some. The sample holds about 280,000 clones, around nine tenths seen once. Sequences were obtained from PBMCs. The receptors derive from a woman between 18 and 29 years old in good health and CMV-seronegative. Both conserved end residues are part of each CDR3. Each record gives: D gene, J gene, V gene, clone size, CDR3 DNA, CDR3 protein. D genes are given only for firm matches. Some rows mark clone size as missing; the rest say once, few, many or name a class of expanded clone.

D: NA
J: TRBJ2-1
V: TRBV28
size: NA
DNA: TGTGCCAGCAGTCACAGTTTAGGTATCCTCAATGAGCAGTTCTTC
CDR3: CASSHSLGILNEQFF

D: NA
J: TRBJ2-5
V: TRBV7-9
size: NA
DNA: TGTGCCAGCAGTTTCACAACCACAGAGACCCAGTACTTC
CDR3: CASSFTTTETQYF

D: NA
J: TRBJ2-2
V: TRBV28
size: NA
DNA: TGTGCCAGCACGGGAATGCGGGAGCTGTTTTTT
CDR3: CASTGMRELFF

D: TRBD2
J: TRBJ2-1
V: TRBV20-1
size: NA
DNA: TGCAGTGCTGGGGGGGATGAGCAGTTCTTC
CDR3: CSAGGDEQFF

D: NA
J: TRBJ1-1
V: TRBV6-5
size: NA
DNA: TGTGCCAGCAGTTACAAACTTGAAAACACTGAAGCTTTCTTT
CDR3: CASSYKLENTEAFF

D: TRBD1
J: TRBJ1-2
V: TRBV5-1
size: NA
DNA: TGCGCCAGCAGCCTATTACCACAGGGGGCAGCTAACTATGGCTACACCTTC
CDR3: CASSLLPQGAANYGYTF

D: TRBD2
J: TRBJ2-5
V: TRBV5-1
size: NA
DNA: TGCGCCAGCAGCTTGAGTCTAGCGGGAGGCCCCCAAGAGACCCAGTACTTC
CDR3: CASSLSLAGGPQETQYF

D: NA
J: TRBJ2-7
V: TRBV21-1
size: few
DNA: TGTGCCAGCAGCGGTGAGGACTTC
CDR3: CASSGEDF

D: TRBD2
J: TRBJ2-3
V: TRBV4-1
size: NA
DNA: TGCGCCAGCAGCTTACGACTAGCGGGAGGGCCGGGAGATACGCAGTATTTT
CDR3: CASSLRLAGGPGDTQYF

D: NA
J: TRBJ2-3
V: TRBV18
size: NA
DNA: TGTGCCAGCTCAAAGACAGCTAGCACAGATACGCAGTATTTT
CDR3: CASSKTASTDTQYF

D: NA
J: TRBJ1-4
V: TRBV4-1
size: NA
DNA: TGCGCCAGCAGCCCGTCCGGGGGGTGGGAAAAACTGTTTTTT
CDR3: CASSPSGGWEKLFF

D: NA
J: TRBJ1-1
V: TRBV6-1
size: NA
DNA: TGTGCCAGCACTATAAACACGGGGACTGAAGCTTTCTTT
CDR3: CASTINTGTEAFF

D: NA
J: TRBJ2-7
V: TRBV30
size: NA
DNA: TGTGCCTGGTGGCAGGGGGGCGAGCAGTACTTC
CDR3: CAWWQGGEQYF

D: NA
J: TRBJ2-5
V: TRBV2
size: once
DNA: TGTGCCAGCAGTGGGACAGAGCAAGAGACCCAGTACTTC
CDR3: CASSGTEQETQYF

D: TRBD1
J: TRBJ2-1
V: TRBV14
size: NA
DNA: TGTGCCAGCAGCCTTGCCGGGACAGGTCTAGCAAATGAGCAGTTCTTC
CDR3: CASSLAGTGLANEQFF

D: NA
J: TRBJ2-7
V: TRBV7-8
size: NA
DNA: TGTGCCAGCAGATACTTATGGACAACCGACTCCTACGAGCAGTACTTC
CDR3: CASRYLWTTDSYEQYF

D: NA
J: TRBJ1-1
V: TRBV6-5
size: NA
DNA: TGTGCCAGCAGTTACGGGAGGGGCACTGAAGCTTTCTTT
CDR3: CASSYGRGTEAFF

D: TRBD1
J: TRBJ1-2
V: TRBV9
size: NA
DNA: TGTGCCAGCAGCGCTTGGGACAGAACAACCTATGGCTACACCTTC
CDR3: CASSAWDRTTYGYTF

D: TRBD1
J: TRBJ1-2
V: TRBV11-2
size: NA
DNA: TGTGCCAGCAGCTTAGACGGGACAGGGGAGTATGGCTACACCTTC
CDR3: CASSLDGTGEYGYTF